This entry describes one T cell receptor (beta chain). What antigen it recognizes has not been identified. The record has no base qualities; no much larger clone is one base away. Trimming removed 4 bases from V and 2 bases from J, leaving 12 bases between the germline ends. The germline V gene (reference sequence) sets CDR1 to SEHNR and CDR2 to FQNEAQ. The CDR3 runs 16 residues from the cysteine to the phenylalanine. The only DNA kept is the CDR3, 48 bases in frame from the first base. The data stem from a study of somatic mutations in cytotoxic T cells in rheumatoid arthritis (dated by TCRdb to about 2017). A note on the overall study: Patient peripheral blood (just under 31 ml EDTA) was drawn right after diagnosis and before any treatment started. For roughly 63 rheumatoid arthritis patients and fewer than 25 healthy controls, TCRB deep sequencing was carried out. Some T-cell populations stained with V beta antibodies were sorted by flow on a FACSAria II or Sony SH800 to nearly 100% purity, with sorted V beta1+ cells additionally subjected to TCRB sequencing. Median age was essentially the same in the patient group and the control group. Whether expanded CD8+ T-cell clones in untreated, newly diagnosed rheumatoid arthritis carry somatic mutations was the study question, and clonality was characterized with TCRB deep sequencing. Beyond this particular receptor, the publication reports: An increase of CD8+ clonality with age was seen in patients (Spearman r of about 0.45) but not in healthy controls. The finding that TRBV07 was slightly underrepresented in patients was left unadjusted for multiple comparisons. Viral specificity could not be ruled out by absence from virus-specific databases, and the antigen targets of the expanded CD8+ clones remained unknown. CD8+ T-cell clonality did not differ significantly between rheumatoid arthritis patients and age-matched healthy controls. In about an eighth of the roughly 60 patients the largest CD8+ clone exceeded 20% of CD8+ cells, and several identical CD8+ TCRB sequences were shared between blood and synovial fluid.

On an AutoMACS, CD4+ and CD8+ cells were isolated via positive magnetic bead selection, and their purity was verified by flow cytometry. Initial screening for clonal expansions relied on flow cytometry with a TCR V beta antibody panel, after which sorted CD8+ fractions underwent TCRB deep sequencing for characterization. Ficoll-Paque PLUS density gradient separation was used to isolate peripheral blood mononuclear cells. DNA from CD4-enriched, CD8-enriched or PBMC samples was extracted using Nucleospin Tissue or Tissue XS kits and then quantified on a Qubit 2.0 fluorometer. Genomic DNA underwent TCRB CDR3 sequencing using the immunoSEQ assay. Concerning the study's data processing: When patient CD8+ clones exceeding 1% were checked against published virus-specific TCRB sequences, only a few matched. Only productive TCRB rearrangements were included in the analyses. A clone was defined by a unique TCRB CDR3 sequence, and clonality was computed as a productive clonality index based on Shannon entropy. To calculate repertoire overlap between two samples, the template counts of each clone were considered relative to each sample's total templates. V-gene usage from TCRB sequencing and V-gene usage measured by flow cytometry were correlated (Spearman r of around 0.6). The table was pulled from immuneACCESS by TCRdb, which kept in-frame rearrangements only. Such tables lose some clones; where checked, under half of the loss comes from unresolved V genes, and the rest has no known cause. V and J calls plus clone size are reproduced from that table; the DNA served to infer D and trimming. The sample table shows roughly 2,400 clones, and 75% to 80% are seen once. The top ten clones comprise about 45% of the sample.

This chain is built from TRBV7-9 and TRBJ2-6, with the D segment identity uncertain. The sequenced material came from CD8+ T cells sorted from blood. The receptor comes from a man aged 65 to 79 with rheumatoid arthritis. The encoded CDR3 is CASSSSQVPGANVLTF. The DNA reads TGTGCCAGCAGCTCCTCCCAGGTCCCTGGGGCCAACGTCCTGACTTTC.